This is a list of T cell receptor beta chains from one sample in a study of identical twins. In TCRdb, the 5' RACE reads were re-called with MiXCR into one record per CDR3 protein. The data contain hundreds of thousands of distinct CDR3 sequences, roughly 20% of them singletons. This sample was also put to use in a study of T cells expressing NK-cell markers.

The specimen was PBMCs. These receptors all come from a woman aged 18-29 years in good health. CDR3s include the opening cysteine and the closing phenylalanine or tryptophan. A D gene is named only where the DNA matches it firmly. Some rows have no size entry. The others give once, few or many, or a class for an expanded clone.

once	TRBV28	TRBJ1-1	-	TGTGCCGCTAACACGAACACTGAAGCTTTCTTT	CAANTNTEAFF
-	TRBV3-1	TRBJ2-1	-	TGTGCCAGCCGCCGGGGATCTGGGAGCTCCTACAATGAGCAGTTCTTC	CASRRGSGSSYNEQFF
-	TRBV12-3/TRBV12-4	TRBJ2-1	-	TGTGCCAGCAGTCCCCTCCGGGACCGAAGTTACAATGAGCAGTTCTTC	CASSPLRDRSYNEQFF
-	TRBV20-1	TRBJ1-1	-	TGCAGTGCTAGCCGATCGACAGGCACTGAAGCTTTCTTT	CSASRSTGTEAFF
many	TRBV4-3	TRBJ1-1	-	TGCGCCAGCAGCCAAGATCTAGCAGGGGTGGTCGCTTTCTTT	CASSQDLAGVVAFF
-	TRBV19	TRBJ2-7	-	TGTGCCAGTACCTTTAGTGGGGGACACTACGAGCAGTACTTC	CASTFSGGHYEQYF
-	TRBV3-1	TRBJ2-2	-	TGTGCCAGCAGTCACGGCTTAGGGGGGCGCGGCGGGGAGCTGTTTTTT	CASSHGLGGRGGELFF
few	TRBV20-1	TRBJ2-3	TRBD2	TGCAGTGCTAATCGAGCGGGGACCACAGATACGCAGTATTTT	CSANRAGTTDTQYF
-	TRBV6-1	TRBJ1-4	TRBD1	TGTGCCAGCAGTACCACAGGGGCGGGTAATGAAAAACTGTTTTTT	CASSTTGAGNEKLFF
few	TRBV20-1	TRBJ2-7	-	TGCAGTGCTAGAGATCTCCGGGTAACCTACGAGCAGTACTTC	CSARDLRVTYEQYF
many	TRBV9	TRBJ1-1	-	TGTGCCAGCAGCGTAGACGTCGTGAACACTGAAGCTTTCTTT	CASSVDVVNTEAFF
-	TRBV20-1	TRBJ2-1	TRBD2	TGCAGTGCTTTCGGACTAGCGGGAGACAATGAGCAGTTCTTC	CSAFGLAGDNEQFF
-	TRBV9	TRBJ2-7	-	TGTGCCAGCAGCGTCACTCAGACCTCCTACGAGCAGTACTTC	CASSVTQTSYEQYF
-	TRBV11-2	TRBJ2-7	TRBD1	TGTGCCAGCAGTACGACAGGGGTAGGGCTCGAGCAGTACTTC	CASSTTGVGLEQYF
many	TRBV7-6	TRBJ2-3	-	TGTGCCAGCAGTTACCGGGCGGCGGATACGCAGTATTTT	CASSYRAADTQYF
-	TRBV4-3	TRBJ2-2	TRBD2	TGCGCCAGCAGCCCGGATGGACTAGCGGGGGACACCGGGGAGCTGTTTTTT	CASSPDGLAGDTGELFF
many	TRBV7-7	TRBJ1-1	-	TGTGCCAGCAGCTTAGGACGGAGTGTTGACACTGAAGCTTTCTTT	CASSLGRSVDTEAFF
few	TRBV25-1	TRBJ2-1	TRBD2	TGTGCCAGCAACCCCCCCGGGGGGGACGATTACAATGAGCAGTTCTTC	CASNPPGGDDYNEQFF
-	TRBV27	TRBJ1-4	-	TGTGCCACCAGGGGCCCCGGTTTTGCTAATGAAAAACTGTTTTTT	CATRGPGFANEKLFF
-	TRBV5-1	TRBJ2-1	TRBD2	TGCGCCAGCAGCTCGCGGGGGGAATCCTACAATGAGCAGTTCTTC	CASSSRGESYNEQFF
-	TRBV11-2	TRBJ2-4	-	TGTGCCAGCAGCTCCGGCCTAAACATTCAGTACTTC	CASSSGLNIQYF
few	TRBV29-1	TRBJ2-7	-	TGCAGCGTTGTTGAGATGGCCGAGCAGTACTTC	CSVVEMAEQYF